Following are 3 T cell receptor beta chains from one sample sequenced in a study of T cell responses to AZD1222 COVID-19 vaccine. TCRdb keeps only in-frame clones here, not all; method: immunoSEQ multiplex PCR. The sample lists 90,000 to 120,000 clones, roughly 87% occurring once. Sequencing was performed on peripheral blood, taken on day 0 of AZD1222 vaccination. These receptors came from an adult in good health.

This clone was seen just once. The rearrangement joins TRBV5-1 to TRBJ2-3; D remains ambiguous. In germline, CDR1 is SGHRS, CDR2 YFSETQ. This CDR3 contains 13 residues. V lost 4 bases and J lost 0, with 6 bases in between. CDR3 nucleotides: TGCGCCAGCAGCCCCTTGAGCACAGATACGCAGTATTTT. This gives the protein CASSPLSTDTQYF.

This clone was picked up a small number of times. V and J are TRBV18 and TRBJ1-5, with a possible D match to TRBD1 (6 bases). CDR1 and CDR2 from the germline V gene are KGHSH and LQKENI. The CDR3 contains 14 residues. V dropped 2 bases and J dropped 7 bases, with 12 bases sitting between them. The CDR3 is CASSPIQGGQPQHF. CDR3 DNA sequence: TGTGCCAGCTCACCAATACAGGGCGGGCAGCCCCAGCATTTT.

The chain joins TRBV5-4 to TRBJ2-1; tentatively, D is TRBD2 (5 bases). Looked up from germline, CDR1 is SGHNT and CDR2 is YYREEE (reference sequence). The CDR3 runs 15 residues. V lost 0 bases and J lost 0, with 7 bases in between. The CDR3, as DNA: TGTGCCAGCAGCTTGGGGGCGGGCTCCTACAATGAGCAGTTCTTC. This sequence encodes CASSLGAGSYNEQFF. Using reference TRBV5-4 and TRBJ2-1 for the parts outside the CDR3, the full variable domain is ETGVTQSPTHLIKTRGQQVTLRCSSQSGHNTVSWYQQALGQGPQFIFQYYREEENGRGNFPPRFSGLQFPNYSSELNVNALELDDSALYLCASSLGAGSYNEQFFGPGTRLTVL.